Here is one T cell receptor (beta chain) with its context. Antigen unknown. The data derive from a study of PD-1 blockade in classical Hodgkin lymphoma. Findings and limits, study-wide: At C4D1, TCR diversity had climbed significantly for CD4+ cells, though not for CD8+ cells. The study reported lower baseline TCR diversity in newly diagnosed patients than in healthy donors.

Method: immunoSEQ multiplex PCR; TCRdb's copy keeps in-frame clones and lacks some. The table records 45,000 to 55,000 clones, roughly 80% of them present only once. Noted time point: cycle 4 day 1 (C4D1), after around six weeks of nivolumab. Every patient had relapsed following autologous stem cell transplantation, and cohorts differed in brentuximab vedotin exposure. The TCR was taken from a human donor with classical Hodgkin lymphoma. Here the sequenced sample was peripheral blood mononuclear cells (PBMCs), taken before the fourth cycle of nivolumab.

CDR3 nucleotides: TGCGCCAGCAGCTACGGACAGGGGGCGTGGGACACTGAAGCTTTCTTT. Its translation: CASSYGQGAWDTEAFF. The V call is TRBV5-1, the J call TRBJ1-1, with TRBD1 matching 11 bases. CDR3 size: 16 residues. Germline V CDR1 and CDR2: SGHRS, YFSETQ. V lost 3 bases, J lost 3 bases, and 7 bases stayed unmatched.